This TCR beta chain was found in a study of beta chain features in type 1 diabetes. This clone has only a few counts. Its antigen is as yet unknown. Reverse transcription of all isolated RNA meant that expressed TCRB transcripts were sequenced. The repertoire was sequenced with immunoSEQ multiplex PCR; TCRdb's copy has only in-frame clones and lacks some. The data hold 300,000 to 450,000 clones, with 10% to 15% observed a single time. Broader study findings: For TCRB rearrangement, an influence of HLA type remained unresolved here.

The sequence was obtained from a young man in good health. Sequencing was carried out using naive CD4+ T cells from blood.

CDR3: CASSYRGQSTEAFF. CDR3 DNA: TGTGCCAGCAGTTACCGCGGACAGAGCACTGAAGCTTTCTTT. The V gene is TRBV6-6, the J gene TRBJ1-1; TRBD1 might be the D (6 bases). Looked up from germline, CDR1 is MNHNY and CDR2 is SVGAGI (reference sequence). Trimming removed 2 bases at V and 4 bases at J, with 11 bases between. This CDR3 contains 14 residues.